The clone carrying this TCR beta chain was counted many times. Orbital computed tomography and thyroid ultrasound, together with serum TRAb and thyroxine and clinical symptoms, were used for diagnoses. These data are taken from a study of T cells in Graves' hyperthyroidism and ophthalmopathy. The CDR3 consists of 15 residues. V was pared by 5 bases and J by 7 bases, with 10 bases of the junction left unmatched. It was RNA transcripts that yielded the amplified TCR beta CDR3 regions. Primed by the HTBI set, a first-round RT-PCR was run on the TCR CDR3. TCRdb called the multiplex PCR reads again in MiXCR, with one record for every CDR3 protein. The repertoire holds hundreds of thousands of distinct CDR3 sequences, with roughly 15% as singletons.

The rearrangement joins TRBV12-3 or TRBV12-4 to TRBJ1-4, with 7 bases fitting TRBD1. The sample comprised blood. The sequence came from a woman aged 40 to 50 with Graves' hyperthyroidism. DNA for the CDR3: TGTGCCAGCAGTCGATCTCCAGGGGGGCGTGAAAAACTGTTTTTT. Amino acids: CASSRSPGGREKLFF.